This TCR beta chain was identified in a study of cytomegalovirus exposure and HLA in healthy donors (dated by TCRdb to the late 2010s). As for the study more broadly: In an earlier analysis of about 560 of the donors, about 260 Gb of sequence data and 95 million to 130 million unique TCR beta sequences from roughly 180 million T cells were reported. In a later analysis, previously published TCR beta repertoires from hundreds of donors were re-analyzed and high-resolution HLA genotyping was added so that TCR occurrence patterns could be studied. Donor age, sex, ethnicity and CMV serostatus were collected together with the repertoire data. In a later genetic analysis, genome-wide SNP genotypes for about 65% of the roughly 670 donors were used, and that subset was treated as a discovery cohort. The study combined high-throughput TCR immunosequencing, statistical association of individual TCRs with disease status, and machine learning to predict cytomegalovirus infection status. To decide whether each TCR beta V gene segment behaved as functional or pseudogenic, an earlier analysis of 587 of the donors relied on high-throughput TCR beta sequencing. Typing coverage varied by locus: about 620-640 donors for A, B, C, DRB1 and DQB1; approximately 500 for DQA1; over 600 for DPA1; 400 to 480 for DPB1. Approximately 330 gigabases of sequencing data and around 80 million unique TCR sequences made up an early release that covered 500 to 650 HLA-typed donors. Five DR-DQ haplotypes were treated as single units for association and clustering because of strong linkage in the cohort. The study aimed to test whether signatures of past pathogen exposure could be identified by cataloging public T cell receptors. Besides the first cohort of 666 subjects, a separate validation cohort made up of 120 different subjects was used. In the later analysis, no new phenotypic data were used to find candidate immune exposures; instead, reliance was placed on TCR beta sequences and their occurrence across donors. The T cell repertoires of under 700 subjects were profiled by immunosequencing and related to cytomegalovirus serostatus. Class I and class II HLA loci were covered by the typing at four-digit resolution. Every repertoire in the discovery cohort had been generated on one and the same sequencing platform. Among some 410 genotyped donors of the cohort, an average of about 240,000 unique TCR beta nucleotide sequences was sequenced per donor, of which 15% to 20% were non-productive. Of the roughly 400 genotyped donors, roughly 80% were placed in the genetic ancestry cluster associated with self-reported Caucasian donors.

In total, just over 650 healthy bone marrow donors made up the cohort. All cohort members were sampled while nominally healthy, although unrecorded immune exposures were likely present. The donor tested CMV seronegative and was one of the 352 seronegative cohort members. Each donor provided a peripheral blood sample, and peripheral blood mononuclear cells were used for TCR beta sequencing. Genomic DNA was extracted from the blood cell samples with the Qiagen DNeasy Blood Extraction Kit. Receptor libraries were prepared by the immunoSEQ multiplex PCR assay. For the multiplex PCR, a mixture combining 60 forward primers for TCR Vbeta segments and 13 reverse primers for TCR Jbeta segments was used. A multiplex PCR assay on genomic DNA amplified the CDR3 region of rearranged TCR beta genes. The Illumina HiSeq System was used to sequence the amplified TCR beta libraries as 87-base-pair reads. The paper's processing steps were these. Across the 500 to 750 repertoires, a later analysis counted roughly 84 million unique TCR beta chains, around 11 million of which were shared by at least two donors. To remove PCR and sequencing errors, raw reads were error-corrected and collapsed into unique sequences using a nearest-neighbor algorithm that merged closely related sequences. To assign V, D and J gene segments, CDR3 sequences were aligned to IMGT reference sequences. For a sequence to be retained, a match of at least six nucleotides to both a V gene segment and a J gene segment was required. Rearrangements were classified as productive when the CDR3 lacked stop codons and remained in frame with V and J, and all other rearrangements were classified as non-productive. CDR3 was defined by IMGT convention, running from the second conserved V-encoded cysteine to the conserved J-encoded phenylalanine. The earlier analysis of a few hundred of the donors excluded sequences that lacked an unambiguous match to a single V gene segment. In an earlier analysis of roughly 500 of the donors, V segments were called functional above 56.7% productive rearrangements and were called segregating when the between-donor standard deviation exceeded 5%. A statistical classification framework was built to diagnose cytomegalovirus status from the catalog of TCR beta chain sequences. A later analysis assigned V and J genes by comparing TCR nucleotide sequences with IMGT/GENE-DB human TR gene sequences. A later analysis assigned CDR3 sequences and most-parsimonious VDJ recombination scenarios with the TCRdist pipeline. In a later analysis, each TCR beta chain was defined by its CDR3 amino acid sequence together with its V-gene family, and reads lacking a unique V-gene family were excluded. As a way to deal with suspected cross-contamination and a sequencing artifact, a later analysis dropped more than 500 nucleotide sequences that were highly shared and had low generation probability. In a later analysis, a clonal expansion index for each public chain was calculated from normalized within-repertoire ranks of inferred template counts. In a later analysis, generation probabilities were computed with a VDJ recombination model fitted to out-of-frame rearrangements, and the resulting probabilities were checked against IGoR. In a later analysis, TCR-TCR, TCR-HLA and TCR-CMV co-occurrence was scored with hypergeometric tests, and a repertoire-size bias correction was applied to TCR pairs. To estimate false discovery rates, a later analysis permuted the HLA or CMV assignments 20 times. A later analysis grouped co-occurring TCRs with DBSCAN, adding TCRdist sequence similarity when clustering within HLA-allele-positive subsets. Repertoires with fewer than 30,000 or more than 120,000 public chains were left out of co-occurrence clustering, as were roughly five repertoires with anomalous nucleotide sharing. What TCRdb holds here is the immuneACCESS table cut down to in-frame rearrangements. Part of the clones is not present; checked against another copy, under half of the missing clones reflect an unresolved V gene, and the others are unexplained. That table gives V, J and clone size, and the DNA gave D and trimming. This sample's records show about 160,000 clones. The biggest ten clones account for over 1% of the sample.

Details on this clone: Its antigen is still unknown.

The V end loses 1 base and the J end loses 4 bases, and a stretch of 10 bases separates them. CDR1 and CDR2 are drawn from the germline V gene: SGHVS, FNYEAQ. Counted from cysteine to phenylalanine, this CDR3 has 14 amino acids. CDR3 DNA is the only sequence kept; it has 42 bases, read in frame from the first base. Beyond this particular receptor, the publication reports: Because HLA typing was unavailable for some donors at each locus, only the typed subset was used in association tests. Linkage disequilibrium might explain the correlated functional status among segregating V segments, but an unknown experimental factor could not be ruled out. According to the authors, the approach could potentially be generalized to other disease states and immunological phenotypes. The cohort was sequenced for TCR beta chains only, and without alpha or paired-chain data the features that could be detected were limited. A later analysis found that most CMV-associated TCR beta chains appeared HLA-restricted, with HLA associations seemingly driven largely by CMV exposure. Because the 87-base-pair reads could not distinguish some IMGT-functional V segments, including TRBV6-2 and TRBV6-3, those segments were excluded. A cluster of highly shared sequence variants was judged likely to be a technical artifact of the sequencing pipeline. A later analysis associated about 16,000 TCR beta sequences with specific HLA alleles at a false discovery rate of 0.05. Sequencing depth was assumed to be roughly uniform across donors in the presence/absence analyses, though that assumption may not hold. A further reported finding was that TCR beta sequences accurately predicted the HLA-A and HLA-B alleles for most subjects in the first cohort. When HLA alleles, especially DR and DQ, strongly co-occurred, attributing TCR associations to individual alleles was difficult. In vitro tests confirmed that a few of the cytomegalovirus-associated TCR beta chains recognize cytomegalovirus antigens. An association between a missense DCLRE1C variant and V-gene and J-gene trimming of TCR beta chains was found in a later genetic analysis and replicated in an independent cohort. A later analysis reported that several top co-occurrence clusters appeared linked to parvovirus B19, influenza, CMV and Epstein-Barr virus. Roughly 17 rarely observed V segments, including chromosome 9 orphons, were excluded from the earlier analysis of almost 600 of the donors because counts were too low. In a later analysis, the rate of TCR association differed among HLA loci, with DRB1 alleles having the most associated TCRs and HLA-C alleles having the fewest. In a later analysis, HLA-associated TCR beta chains showed more clonal expansion and lower generation probabilities than non-associated chains that were equally common. The classifier was reported to diagnose cytomegalovirus status with high specificity and sensitivity in both the original cohort and the validation cohort. Compared with the roughly 600-donor mean, donors in an Asian-associated ancestry cluster had fewer N-insertions in productive TCRs, according to a later genetic analysis. In an earlier analysis of around 500 of the donors, most TCR beta V segments appeared in productive rearrangements about 87% or about 30% of the time, broadly matching IMGT annotations. In the study, 164 TCR beta chains were listed as associated with cytomegalovirus. Most TCR sequences were observed very rarely across donors, whereas some public TCRs were present in many individuals. For the cohort, immune exposure information was limited to CMV serostatus.

The sequence is built from TRBV7-6 and TRBJ2-5; the D gene is possibly TRBD1, with 5 bases matching. Input material: PBMCs. The source of this sequence is a woman aged 55-70 years in good health and CMV-seronegative. The nucleotide sequence reads TGTGCCAGCAGCTTAGGTCAGGGATTAGAGACCCAGTACTTC. Translated, it reads CASSLGQGLETQYF.